The rows below give T cell receptor beta chains drawn from one sample of a study of T cells in Graves' hyperthyroidism and ophthalmopathy. MiXCR, run by TCRdb on the multiplex PCR reads, gives a single entry per CDR3 protein. The table shows approximately 600,000 distinct CDR3 sequences, with more than 20% occurring only once. What was sequenced was blood. These receptors were collected from a man younger than 45 with Graves' ophthalmopathy. The CDR3 runs from the conserved cysteine through the conserved F or W. Fields, in order: clone size, V gene, J gene, CDR3 length, D gene, CDR3 protein, CDR3 DNA. A D gene is named only where the DNA matches it firmly. Size is stated for part of the rows, as once, few or many counts, or as a class when the clone is expanded.

clone_size: few; v_call: TRBV10-1; j_call: TRBJ1-1; cdr3_length: 13; d_call: .; cdr3_aa: CASMRGRNTEAFF; cdr3_nt: TGCGCCAGCATGCGAGGGCGGAACACTGAAGCTTTCTTT
clone_size: many; v_call: TRBV12-3/TRBV12-4; j_call: TRBJ2-2; cdr3_length: 13; d_call: TRBD2; cdr3_aa: CASTQGGTGELFF; cdr3_nt: TGTGCCAGCACCCAGGGAGGGACCGGGGAGCTGTTTTTT
clone_size: many; v_call: TRBV12-3/TRBV12-4; j_call: TRBJ1-1; cdr3_length: 14; d_call: .; cdr3_aa: CASRTQGGGTEAFF; cdr3_nt: TGTGCCAGCAGGACACAGGGTGGTGGCACTGAAGCTTTCTTT
clone_size: .; v_call: TRBV13; j_call: TRBJ2-1; cdr3_length: 13; d_call: .; cdr3_aa: CASSPRSDNEQFF; cdr3_nt: TGTGCCAGCAGCCCAAGGAGTGACAATGAGCAGTTCTTC
clone_size: few; v_call: TRBV10-3; j_call: TRBJ2-2; cdr3_length: 16; d_call: .; cdr3_aa: CAISEVGGANTGELFF; cdr3_nt: TGTGCCATCAGTGAGGTGGGGGGTGCGAACACCGGGGAGCTGTTTTTT
clone_size: many; v_call: TRBV28; j_call: TRBJ2-7; cdr3_length: 11; d_call: .; cdr3_aa: CASGTTYEQYF; cdr3_nt: TGTGCCAGCGGAACTACATACGAGCAGTACTTC
clone_size: many; v_call: TRBV2; j_call: TRBJ1-5; cdr3_length: 20; d_call: TRBD1; cdr3_aa: CASSEAPWDSSLPGNQPQHF; cdr3_nt: TGTGCCAGCAGTGAAGCGCCTTGGGACAGTTCTCTCCCAGGCAATCAGCCCCAGCATTTT
clone_size: .; v_call: TRBV9; j_call: TRBJ2-1; cdr3_length: 15; d_call: .; cdr3_aa: CASSPSLTSYNEQFF; cdr3_nt: TGTGCCAGCAGCCCTTCTTTGACTAGTTACAATGAGCAGTTCTTC
clone_size: .; v_call: TRBV3-1; j_call: TRBJ2-1; cdr3_length: 17; d_call: .; cdr3_aa: CASSQESASVTYNEQFF; cdr3_nt: TGTGCCAGCAGCCAAGAAAGCGCTAGCGTTACCTACAATGAGCAGTTCTTC
clone_size: .; v_call: TRBV6-6; j_call: TRBJ2-7; cdr3_length: 16; d_call: TRBD2; cdr3_aa: CASSYSLAGASYEQYF; cdr3_nt: TGTGCCAGCAGTTACTCCCTAGCGGGAGCATCCTACGAGCAGTACTTC
clone_size: .; v_call: TRBV2; j_call: TRBJ1-5; cdr3_length: 12; d_call: .; cdr3_aa: CASSPGLAGVHF; cdr3_nt: TGTGCCAGCAGCCCCGGACTAGCGGGAGTGCATTTT
clone_size: few; v_call: TRBV29-1; j_call: TRBJ2-1; cdr3_length: 13; d_call: .; cdr3_aa: CSVEGSAYNEQFF; cdr3_nt: TGCAGCGTTGAAGGCAGCGCCTACAATGAGCAGTTCTTC
clone_size: .; v_call: TRBV7-2; j_call: TRBJ2-4; cdr3_length: 16; d_call: TRBD2; cdr3_aa: CASSLIAGIAKNIQYF; cdr3_nt: TGTGCCAGCAGCTTGATAGCGGGGATAGCCAAAAACATTCAGTACTTC
clone_size: .; v_call: TRBV20-1; j_call: TRBJ1-5; cdr3_length: 15; d_call: .; cdr3_aa: CSAGDGSSGNQPQHF; cdr3_nt: TGCAGTGCCGGGGACGGATCCTCAGGCAATCAGCCCCAGCATTTT
clone_size: many; v_call: TRBV29-1; j_call: TRBJ2-1; cdr3_length: 21; d_call: TRBD2; cdr3_aa: CSVPPTGLAGGSPQPYNEQFF; cdr3_nt: TGCAGCGTTCCCCCCACGGGACTAGCGGGAGGGTCCCCTCAGCCCTACAATGAGCAGTTCTTC
clone_size: .; v_call: TRBV6-1; j_call: TRBJ2-6; cdr3_length: 17; d_call: .; cdr3_aa: CASIRAQGWAGANVLTF; cdr3_nt: TGTGCCAGCATAAGAGCACAGGGATGGGCTGGGGCCAACGTCCTGACTTTC